The T cell receptor beta chain under discussion was sequenced for a study of vaccination effects on CD4 cells after COVID-19. Study-wide results and caveats: Relatively few convalescent patients took part in the study, which had no early post-infection timepoints. Common cold coronaviruses were cross-recognized by only 1 of 255 vaccine-induced clones in healthy vaccinees. Clones induced by infection and by vaccine showed marked clonal contraction late after vaccination.

Produced via immunoSEQ multiplex PCR; TCRdb's table is partial and in-frame only. This sample has tens of thousands of clones; approximately 74% occur once, and the top ten carry roughly 12%. Antigen-specific CD4+ T cells were expanded (with viral peptide pools) by the ViraFEST assay ahead of sequencing. Subsequent to a culture period of nine to ten days, CD4+ T cells were isolated. Nucleocapsid antibodies were negative in the vaccine recipients, who had never had SARS-CoV-2 infection. Wells each received around 2 million PBMC, cultured with about 10 IU/ml IL-2 and roughly 10 ug/ml peptides. This clone appeared a few times. The antigen is not known. The CDR3 has 16 amino acids.

The sequence was obtained from a human donor who received a COVID-19 vaccine. The chain couples TRBV12-1 to TRBJ2-3; the listed D gene, TRBD2, was not tested against the DNA. TRBV12-1 has pseudogene status. The sequences come from CD4+ T cells from PBMCs cultured with HCoV-NL63 spike peptides, collected before COVID-19 vaccination. The CDR3 sequence: CASSHYLTSLTDTQYF. In nucleotides, the CDR3 is TGTGCCAGCAGCCATTACCTAACTAGCCTCACAGATACGCAGTATTTT.